This TCR beta chain was recovered during a study of read filtering for tumor transcriptome and immune sequencing. From about 400 ng of RNA, a library with molecular barcoded alpha/delta and beta/gamma adaptors was made. Using its own MiXCR run on the reads, TCRdb lists one record per CDR3 protein. Of around 25,000 distinct CDR3 sequences in the sample, approximately 23% are singletons; the top ten hold 40% to 55%. The CDR3 runs 15 residues. Between the trimmed V and J ends, which lost 0 bases and 2 bases, there was a span of 9 bases. Germline V CDR1 and CDR2: LNHNV, YYDKDF (reference sequence). This clonotype was counted many times.

Sequences were obtained from a population of CD138-negative cells sorted from bone marrow. The genes are TRBV15 and TRBJ2-3, with D tentatively TRBD1 (5 bases). This receptor was identified in a donor at least 40 years old with multiple myeloma. CDR3 nucleotide sequence: TGTGCCACCAGCAGAGACACAGGCTACACAGATACGCAGTATTTT. Translation gives CATSRDTGYTDTQYF.